This TCR beta chain was captured in a study of T cell responses to AZD1222 COVID-19 vaccine. The study, taken as a whole, reports: Regions 160-218 and 743-854 held dominance among vaccine-associated CD4 TCRs, which spanned spike. Repertoire sampling was restricted to post-peak T cell response timepoints. Just 5 to 7 people given AZD1222 tested seropositive at baseline.

A remark on this clone: As yet, its antigen is unknown.

Some clones are missing from TCRdb's copy, which holds only in-frame ones; the method was immunoSEQ multiplex PCR. The table includes about 83,000 clones, 70% to 90% detected once. The sequence was obtained from an adult in good health. This specimen was peripheral blood, taken on day 0 of MenACWY control vaccination.

In DNA form, the CDR3 reads TGCGCCAGCAGGCCGGGTAGGCGGGCCACCTACAATGAGCAGTTCTTC. It is translated as CASRPGRRATYNEQFF. This chain uses TRBV10-1 with TRBJ2-1, with D tentatively TRBD2 (5 bases). The CDR3 has 16 residues. V was trimmed by 6 bases and J by 2 bases, leaving 17 bases between them. Germline CDR1 and CDR2: WNHNN and SYGVQD (reference sequence).